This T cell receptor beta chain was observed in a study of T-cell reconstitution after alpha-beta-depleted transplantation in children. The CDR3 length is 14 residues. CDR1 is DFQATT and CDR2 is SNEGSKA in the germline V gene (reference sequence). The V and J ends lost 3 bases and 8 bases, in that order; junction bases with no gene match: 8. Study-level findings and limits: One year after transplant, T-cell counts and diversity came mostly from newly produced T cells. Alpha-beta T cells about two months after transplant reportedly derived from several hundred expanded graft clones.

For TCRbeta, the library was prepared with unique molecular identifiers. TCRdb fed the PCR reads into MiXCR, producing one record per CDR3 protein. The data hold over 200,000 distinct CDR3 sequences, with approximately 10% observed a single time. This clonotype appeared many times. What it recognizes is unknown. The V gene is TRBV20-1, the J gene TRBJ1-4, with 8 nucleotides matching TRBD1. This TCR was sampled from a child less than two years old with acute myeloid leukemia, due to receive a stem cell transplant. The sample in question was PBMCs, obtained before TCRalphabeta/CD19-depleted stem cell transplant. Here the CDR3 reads CSASPDRVSEKLFF. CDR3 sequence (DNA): TGCAGTGCTAGCCCGGACAGGGTGAGCGAAAAACTGTTTTTT.